Listed below are T cell receptor beta chains from one sample, sequenced in a study of blood T cell repertoires in COVID-19. Generated by immunoSEQ multiplex PCR, the TCRdb table keeps only in-frame clones and is missing some. This table has 300,000 or so clones, 90% appearing once. What was sequenced was PBMCs or T cells enriched from blood (not recorded which). The receptors derive from a man aged 60-69 years who had recovered from COVID-19. CDR3s include the opening cysteine and the closing phenylalanine or tryptophan. The order of the fields is D gene, V gene, J gene, clone size, CDR3 protein, CDR3 DNA. A D gene is named only where the DNA matches it firmly. For some rows the clone size is stated as once, few or many, or as a class when expanded; others skip it.

NA	TRBV29-1	TRBJ1-5	NA	CSAGDSNQPQHF	TGCAGCGCAGGGGATAGCAATCAGCCCCAGCATTTT
NA	TRBV7-9	TRBJ2-7	NA	CASSLGQGRTYEQYF	TGTGCCAGCAGCTTAGGGCAGGGTCGCACCTACGAGCAGTACTTC
NA	TRBV27	TRBJ2-3	NA	CASSLPPPRTDTQYF	TGTGCCAGCAGTTTACCCCCCCCGCGGACAGATACGCAGTATTTT
TRBD1	TRBV6-6	TRBJ2-7	NA	CASSPGTGYYEQYF	TGTGCCAGCAGTCCTGGGACAGGGTACTACGAGCAGTACTTC
NA	TRBV4-3	TRBJ1-6	NA	CASSQGQEGSPLHF	TGCGCCAGCAGCCAGGGGCAGGAAGGTTCACCCCTCCACTTT
NA	TRBV7-2	TRBJ1-1	NA	CASSSTWGGTTEAFF	TGTGCCAGCAGCTCCACCTGGGGGGGCACCACTGAAGCTTTCTTT
NA	TRBV11-3	TRBJ1-1	NA	CASSQGGVNTEAFF	TGTGCCAGCAGTCAAGGTGGAGTGAACACTGAAGCTTTCTTT
TRBD1	TRBV19	TRBJ1-5	NA	CASSTQGISQPQHF	TGTGCCAGTAGTACACAGGGGATTAGTCAGCCCCAGCATTTT
NA	TRBV18	TRBJ1-1	NA	CASSPRDSLNGGTEAFF	TGTGCCAGCTCACCACGGGACTCCTTGAATGGTGGCACTGAAGCTTTCTTT
TRBD1	TRBV27	TRBJ1-1	NA	CASRTGTGVAFF	TGTGCCAGCAGGACCGGGACAGGGGTGGCTTTCTTT
TRBD1	TRBV14	TRBJ1-2	NA	CASSPRTPRRTGWAGGYTF	TGTGCCAGCAGCCCTCGAACACCAAGACGGACAGGGTGGGCTGGTGGCTACACCTTC
TRBD2	TRBV5-4	TRBJ2-2	NA	CASSTPTSGNTGELFF	TGTGCCAGCAGCACCCCGACTAGCGGGAACACCGGGGAGCTGTTTTTT
TRBD1	TRBV7-3	TRBJ2-5	NA	CASSLSGTGGAETQYF	TGTGCCAGCAGCTTATCCGGGACAGGGGGCGCAGAGACCCAGTACTTC
NA	TRBV7-6	TRBJ2-2	few	CASSFATTGELFF	TGTGCCAGCAGCTTCGCTACCACCGGGGAGCTGTTTTTT
NA	TRBV30	TRBJ1-3	NA	CAWETVSGNTIYF	TGTGCCTGGGAGACAGTCTCTGGAAACACCATATATTTT
TRBD2	TRBV19	TRBJ2-2	NA	CASSAVAGGPNTGELFF	TGTGCCAGTAGCGCGGTAGCGGGGGGGCCGAACACCGGGGAGCTGTTTTTT
TRBD1	TRBV7-9	TRBJ1-2	once	CASSSSGTVHGYTF	TGTGCCAGCAGCTCATCCGGGACAGTCCATGGCTACACCTTC
NA	TRBV9	TRBJ2-1	NA	CASSVASWWGPEQFF	TGTGCCAGCAGCGTAGCCAGTTGGTGGGGGCCTGAGCAGTTCTTC
TRBD1	TRBV18	TRBJ1-1	NA	CASSPHQGGTEAFF	TGTGCCAGCTCACCACACCAGGGGGGCACTGAAGCTTTCTTT
TRBD2	TRBV7-7	TRBJ2-2	NA	CASSLDAGVTGELFF	TGTGCTAGCAGCTTAGACGCGGGAGTCACCGGGGAGCTGTTTTTT
TRBD1	TRBV5-4	TRBJ2-5	NA	CASSLLGRGLEETQYF	TGTGCCAGCAGCTTACTGGGCAGGGGGCTCGAAGAGACCCAGTACTTC
TRBD1	TRBV4-2	TRBJ2-7	NA	CASSRGTGGPYEQYF	TGTGCCAGCAGCCGTGGGACAGGGGGCCCCTACGAGCAGTACTTC
NA	TRBV7-2	TRBJ2-6	few	CASSSGVTISGANVLTF	TGTGCCAGCAGCTCGGGGGTCACTATCTCTGGGGCCAACGTCCTGACTTTC
TRBD1	TRBV19	TRBJ2-5	NA	CASSSLGTVRETQYF	TGTGCCAGTAGTTCCTTGGGGACAGTTCGGGAGACCCAGTACTTC
NA	TRBV29-1	TRBJ2-7	NA	CSVASGVVYEQYF	TGCAGCGTTGCATCGGGGGTCGTATACGAGCAGTACTTC
TRBD1	TRBV7-8	TRBJ2-7	NA	CASSYRTGGSYEQYF	TGTGCCAGCAGCTACAGGACAGGGGGGTCCTACGAGCAGTACTTC
TRBD1	TRBV4-1	TRBJ1-5	NA	CASSQTQGYSNQPQHF	TGCGCCAGCAGCCAAACACAGGGGTATAGCAATCAGCCCCAGCATTTT